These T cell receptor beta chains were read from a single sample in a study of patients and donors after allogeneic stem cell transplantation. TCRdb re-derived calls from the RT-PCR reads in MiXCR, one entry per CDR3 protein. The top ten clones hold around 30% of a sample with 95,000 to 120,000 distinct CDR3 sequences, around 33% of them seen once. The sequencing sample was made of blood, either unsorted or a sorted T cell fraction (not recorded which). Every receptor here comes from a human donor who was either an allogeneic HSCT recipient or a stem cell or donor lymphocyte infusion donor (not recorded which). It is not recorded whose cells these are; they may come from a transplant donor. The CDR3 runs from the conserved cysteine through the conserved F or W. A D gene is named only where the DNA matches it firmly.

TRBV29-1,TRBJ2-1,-,CSVDLYNEQFF
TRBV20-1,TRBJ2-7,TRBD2,CSATGLAGTYEQYF
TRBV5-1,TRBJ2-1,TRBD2,CASSSTGLAGGPGNEQFF
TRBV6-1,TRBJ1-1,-,CASRNQNTEAFF
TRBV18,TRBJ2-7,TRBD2,CASSPLGGSGSSYEQYF
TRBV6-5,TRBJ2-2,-,CASSDRDSRTGELFF
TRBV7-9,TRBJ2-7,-,CASSLYNEQYF
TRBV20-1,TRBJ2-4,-,CSAARNIQYF
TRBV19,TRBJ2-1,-,CASSITGSKDEQFF
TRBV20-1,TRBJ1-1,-,CSARPYWAGEEVYTEAFF
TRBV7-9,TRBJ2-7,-,CASSLGLVPYEQYF
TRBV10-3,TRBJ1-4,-,CAISESNGLNEKLFF
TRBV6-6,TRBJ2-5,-,CASSAGGEDETQYF
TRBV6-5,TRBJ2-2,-,CASSWGGELFF
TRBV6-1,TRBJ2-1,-,CASRPGPENDEQFF
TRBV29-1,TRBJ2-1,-,CSVAKRGFGNEQFF
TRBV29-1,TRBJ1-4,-,CSVDRSGRGEKLFF
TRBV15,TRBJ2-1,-,CATSRDRDHYNEQFF
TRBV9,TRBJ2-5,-,CASSVAGGSGLETQYF
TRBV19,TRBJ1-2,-,CASSQQGLVGYTF
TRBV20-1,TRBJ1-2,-,CSALTRGGYTF
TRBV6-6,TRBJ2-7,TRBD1,CASSYNRGYEQYF
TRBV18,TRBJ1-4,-,CASSPPGGEKLFF
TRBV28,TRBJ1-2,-,CASSLWTEANYGYTF
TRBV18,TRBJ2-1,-,CASSPLRPNEQFF
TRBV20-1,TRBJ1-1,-,CSPWRGTEAFF
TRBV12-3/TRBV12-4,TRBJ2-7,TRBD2,CASSIAGAVEQYF
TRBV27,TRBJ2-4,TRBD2,CASSLKFGGTLAKNIQYF
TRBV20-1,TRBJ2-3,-,CSAMNQGEGDTQYF
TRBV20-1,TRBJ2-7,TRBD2,CSARGLAGVGEQYF
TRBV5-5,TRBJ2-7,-,CASSFVFGFSYEQYF
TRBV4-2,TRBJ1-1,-,CASSETEHGGSTEAFF
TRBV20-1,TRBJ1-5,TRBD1,CSASRGQGQPQHF
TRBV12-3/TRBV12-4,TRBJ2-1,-,CASSSVGQRGSDEQFF
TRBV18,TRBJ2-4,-,CASSVNLAKNIQYF
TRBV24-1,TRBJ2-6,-,CATSGDGTSGANVLTF
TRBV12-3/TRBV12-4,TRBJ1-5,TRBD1,CASSSGQGDQPQHF
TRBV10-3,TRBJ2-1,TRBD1,CAISESGTGTGRNEQFF
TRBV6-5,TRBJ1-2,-,CASSRDRPSGYTF
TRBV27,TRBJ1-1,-,CASSPQHPLGTEAFF
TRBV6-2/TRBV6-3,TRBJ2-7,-,CATAGYGAYEQYF
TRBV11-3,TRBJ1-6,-,CASSGGSYNSPLHF
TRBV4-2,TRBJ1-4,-,CASSQDSRKKLFF